Detailed here is one TCR beta chain. Antigen: not known. The CDR3 covers 17 residues. V lost 2 bases to trimming and J lost 4 bases, with 18 bases between them. CDR1 is SGHTA, CDR2 FQGNSA, per germline. This sample was included in a study of cytomegalovirus exposure and HLA in healthy donors. Study observations and caveats: Rarity held for most TCR sequences, but there were some public TCRs that occurred in many donors. The classifier reportedly diagnosed cytomegalovirus status with high sensitivity and specificity. In vitro confirmation showed three CMV-associated chains to be CMV antigen specific.

Assay used: immunoSEQ multiplex PCR; TCRdb lists only in-frame clones, some missing. The table shows around 110,000 clones, with around 90% occurring only once. This chain connects TRBV7-2 to TRBJ1-5; D is possibly TRBD1 (5 bases). The material sequenced was PBMCs. This receptor was obtained from a woman between 18 and 29 years old in good health and CMV-seropositive. The CDR3 is CASSLYGNAGRNQPQHF. The CDR3 coding sequence is TGTGCCAGCAGCTTATACGGAAACGCGGGGCGGAATCAGCCCCAGCATTTT. The whole variable domain, filled in from reference TRBV7-2 and TRBJ1-5, reads GAGVSQSPSNKVTEKGKDVELRCDPISGHTALYWYRQSLGQGLEFLIYFQGNSAPDKSGLPSDRFSAERTGGSVSTLTIQRTQQEDSAVYLCASSLYGNAGRNQPQHFGDGTRLSIL.